Shown below are 29 T cell receptor beta chains from a single sample sequenced in a study of spatial heterogeneity in lung cancer. TCRdb re-derived calls from the 5' RACE reads in MiXCR, one entry per CDR3 protein. The table includes 65,000 to 85,000 distinct CDR3 sequences, about a fifth detected once. As to time point: sample taken at primary tumor resection. No cell sorting; template was whole RNA from tumor, lung tissue or PBMC. Sequences were derived from PBMCs, sampled at surgery. These receptor sequences come from a male donor with early-stage non-small cell lung cancer.

J is TRBJ1-5 and V is TRBV6-2 or TRBV6-3; D perhaps matches TRBD1 (5 bases). The CDR3 runs to 15 residues. V was clipped by 2 bases and J by 3 bases, with 11 bases between them. Germline values: CDR1 MNHEY, CDR2 SVGEGT. CDR3 region: CASSYLDSHNQPQHF. CDR3 sequence (DNA): TGTGCCAGCAGTTACCTCGACAGCCACAATCAGCCCCAGCATTTT.

CDR3 bases: TGTGCCAGCAGTACCCCCCACGAGGCTGGGTTCTTGGAGACCCAGTACTTC. Its protein product is CASSTPHEAGFLETQYF. The V gene is TRBV6-2 or TRBV6-3, the J gene TRBJ2-5; D is undetermined. The CDR3 has 17 amino acids. Germline lookup yields CDR1 MNHEY and CDR2 SVGEGT. With 5 bases removed from V and 5 bases from J, the gap between germline ends came to 24 bases.

In this sample, this clonotype turned up a few times. The chain employs TRBV29-1 and TRBJ2-1, with a possible D match to TRBD2 (5 bases). The CDR3 has 14 residues. The V end was cut by 6 bases, the J end by 5 bases, with 17 bases between. Looked up from germline, CDR1 is SQVTM and CDR2 is ANQGSEA. The CDR3 nucleotides are TGCAGCGTACGGGGTCAAGTCCTGAACAATGAGCAGTTCTTC. This translates into CSVRGQVLNNEQFF.

This clonotype was counted at least ten times. The CDR3 is CASSLLGSGEQYF. The CDR3 nucleotides are TGTGCCAGCAGCCTTTTAGGGTCCGGCGAGCAGTACTTC. The rearrangement links TRBV27 to TRBJ2-7; D is undetermined. Germline values: CDR1 MNHEY, CDR2 SMNVEV (reference sequence). Trimming left V 6 bases short and J 6 bases short, with 15 bases between. CDR3 length: 13 amino acids.

The chain combines TRBV7-3 with TRBJ2-3; the D call may be TRBD1 or TRBD2 (5 bases each). This CDR3 spans 15 amino acids. Germline V gene data show CDR1 as SGHTA and CDR2 as FQGTGA. Trimming took 5 bases from V and 0 from J, leaving 12 bases between them. The CDR3 here is CASSPGPTSTDTQYF. The CDR3 bases are TGTGCCAGCAGCCCGGGACCAACTAGCACAGATACGCAGTATTTT.

This clonotype was counted a few times. CDR3 residues: CASSFGGRAEQFF. CDR3 DNA sequence: TGTGCCAGCAGCTTCGGGGGAAGGGCTGAGCAGTTCTTC. The chain recombines TRBV7-9 with TRBJ2-1; D may be TRBD2 (6 bases). Trimming removed 3 bases from V and 9 bases from J, with 12 bases in between. The CDR3 is 13 amino acids. CDR1 is SEHNR and CDR2 is FQNEAQ in the germline V gene (reference sequence).

The sample holds a few counts of this clonotype. V gene TRBV10-3 combines with J gene TRBJ2-3; D gene unclear. Trimming removed 5 bases at V and 3 bases at J, with 3 bases between. Germline-derived CDR1 and CDR2 are ENHRY and SYGVKD. This CDR3 has 11 residues. Here the CDR3 DNA reads TGTGCCATCAGTTTTACAGATACGCAGTATTTT. Protein sequence: CAISFTDTQYF.

The V and J genes are TRBV15 and TRBJ2-7, with D possibly matching TRBD1 (6 bases). This CDR3 has 13 residues. Trimming stripped 0 bases from V and 6 bases from J, with 9 bases between. Germline V gives CDR1 LNHNV, CDR2 YYDKDF (reference sequence). DNA for the CDR3: TGTGCCACCAGCAGAGATCAGGGGCGCGAGCAGTACTTC. Translation: CATSRDQGREQYF.

This clonotype has ten or more counts. The V call is TRBV4-3, the J call TRBJ1-5; 7 positions agree with TRBD1. The CDR3 totals 13 residues. Germline CDR1 and CDR2: LGHNA and YSLEER. V trimming: 4 bases; J trimming: 6 bases; junction bases outside the gene matches: 3. The CDR3 nucleotides read TGCGCCAGCAGCCCGACAGGGAGTCAGCCCCAGCATTTT. It encodes CASSPTGSQPQHF.

The genes are TRBV7-6 and TRBJ1-1; D gene unclear. Deletions cut 2 bases from V and 0 bases from J, with 10 bases between. Per germline, CDR1 SGHVS and CDR2 FNYEAQ. The length of the CDR3 is 15 residues. The chain's CDR3 is CASSLMEGLNTEAFF. The CDR3 nucleotides are TGTGCCAGCAGCTTAATGGAAGGGTTGAACACTGAAGCTTTCTTT. The full variable domain, rest sourced from reference TRBV7-6 and TRBJ1-1, is GAGVSQSPRYKVTKRGQDVALRCDPISGHVSLYWYRQALGQGPEFLTYFNYEAQQDKSGLPNDRFSAERPEGSISTLTIQRTEQRDSAMYRCASSLMEGLNTEAFFGQGTRLTVV.

This clonotype was seen many times. This chain links TRBV18 with TRBJ2-5; D gene uncertain. V dropped 8 bases and J dropped 2 bases, with 9 bases sitting between them. The V gene's germline CDR1 is KGHSH and CDR2 LQKENI. The CDR3 is made up of 12 amino acids. The CDR3 sequence: CASTDVQETQYF. CDR3 bases: TGTGCCAGCACGGACGTACAAGAGACCCAGTACTTC.

This clonotype has at least ten counts. This sequence joins TRBV6-2 or TRBV6-3 and TRBJ2-5, with D hard to call. CDR1 is MNHEY and CDR2 is SVGEGT in the germline V gene. The CDR3 spans 14 residues. V dropped 2 bases and J dropped 2 bases, with 9 bases sitting between them. The CDR3 DNA is TGTGCCAGCAGTTACGGGCAGAAACAAGAGACCCAGTACTTC. Translated: CASSYGQKQETQYF.

Only a few counts were recorded for this clonotype. The gene calls are TRBV9 and TRBJ2-4; 9 bases match TRBD1. With V trimmed by 3 bases and J by 6 bases, 7 bases remained unmatched. CDR1 SGDLS and CDR2 YYNGEE come from the germline V gene. There are 15 residues in the CDR3. CDR3 sequence reads: CASSAGTGRVNIQYF. The CDR3 region has the DNA TGTGCCAGCAGCGCCGGGACAGGGAGAGTAAACATTCAGTACTTC. The full variable domain, its missing parts supplied by reference TRBV9 and TRBJ2-4, is DSGVTQTPKHLITATGQRVTLRCSPRSGDLSVYWYQQSLDQGLQFLIQYYNGEERAKGNILERFSAQQFPDLHSELNLSSLELGDSALYFCASSAGTGRVNIQYFGAGTRLSVL.

This clonotype was detected only a few times. The chain employs TRBV11-2 and TRBJ1-2; 9 nucleotides align to TRBD1. The CDR3 totals 15 residues. Losses at the gene ends were 5 bases for V and 4 bases for J; bases not matched to a gene: 8. CDR1 and CDR2 (germline): SGHAT, FQNNGV. CDR3 in amino acids: CASSTTGQGTYGYTF. CDR3 in DNA: TGTGCCAGCAGCACTACGGGACAGGGTACCTATGGCTACACCTTC.

This clonotype appeared a single time. The V call is TRBV9, the J call TRBJ1-1; D may be TRBD1 (5 bases). Germline V lookup: CDR1 SGDLS, CDR2 YYNGEE. The V gene lost 3 bases and the J gene lost 0 bases, with 9 bases spanning the gap. CDR3 length: 14 amino acids. This CDR3 is CASSGAGLNTEAFF. The CDR3 DNA sequence: TGTGCCAGCAGCGGCGCGGGGCTGAACACTGAAGCTTTCTTT.

The chain links TRBV3-1 to TRBJ2-1, with no clear D. V was cut by 4 bases and J by 2 bases, with 9 bases left in between. The CDR3 covers 14 residues. Germline lookup yields CDR1 LGHDT and CDR2 YNNKEL (reference sequence). CDR3 residues: CASSPLGTYNEQFF. The CDR3, as DNA: TGTGCCAGCAGCCCACTCGGAACCTACAATGAGCAGTTCTTC.

The rearrangement joins TRBV29-1 to TRBJ2-7, with 8 bases matching TRBD1. The CDR3 totals 13 residues. V trimming: 6 bases; J trimming: 3 bases; junction bases outside the gene matches: 7. CDR1 and CDR2 from the germline V gene are SQVTM and ANQGSEA. The DNA for the CDR3 is TGCAGCGTGACCCGGACAGGGAGCTACGAGCAGTACTTC. Protein: CSVTRTGSYEQYF.

This clonotype was seen repeatedly, ten times or more. CDR3 protein: CASSPGQGTGTLHF. The CDR3 DNA sequence: TGTGCCAGCAGCCCCGGACAGGGTACGGGAACCCTCCACTTT. The chain recombines TRBV5-6 with TRBJ1-6; the match to TRBD1 covers 8 bases. Germline V gene data show CDR1 as SGHDT and CDR2 as YYEEEE. The CDR3 covers 14 residues. The trim removed 4 bases at V and 14 bases at J, leaving 11 bases unmatched.

This clonotype was seen a few times. V is TRBV28 and J is TRBJ1-1; 8 bases are a match to TRBD1. Germline CDR1 MDHEN, CDR2 SYDVKM. The CDR3 has 16 amino acids. The junction had 9 bases not matched to a gene; V was cut back by 6 bases and J by 0 bases. CDR3 coding DNA: TGTGCCAGCAGCGAGGAGGGGGGACAGGTGAACACTGAAGCTTTCTTT. Translation: CASSEEGGQVNTEAFF.

This clonotype has only a few counts. The chain is built from TRBV28 and TRBJ2-7, with TRBD2 identical over 7 bases. V trimming: 8 bases; J trimming: 5 bases; junction bases outside the gene matches: 18. This CDR3 comprises 16 residues. The germline gives CDR1 MDHEN, CDR2 SYDVKM. CDR3 residues: CASPPAGDWEIHEQYF. In DNA, the CDR3 is TGTGCCAGCCCCCCTGCGGGGGACTGGGAAATCCACGAGCAGTACTTC.

The chain joins TRBV15 to TRBJ2-2; D gene ambiguous. Germline CDR1 is LNHNV and CDR2 is YYDKDF (reference sequence). CDR3 length: 14 residues. Trimming stripped 3 bases from V and 4 bases from J, with 9 bases between. This chain's CDR3 is CATSSPGVTGELFF. The CDR3 region has the DNA TGTGCCACCAGCAGCCCCGGTGTCACCGGGGAGCTGTTTTTT. The full variable domain, completed using reference TRBV15 and TRBJ2-2, is DAMVIQNPRYQVTQFGKPVTLSCSQTLNHNVMYWYQQKSSQAPKLLFHYYDKDFNNEADTPDNFQSRRPNTSFCFLDIRSPGLGDTAMYLCATSSPGVTGELFFGEGSRLTVL.

This clonotype showed up many times. The chain couples TRBV2 to TRBJ2-1; no clear D. CDR1 SNHLY and CDR2 FYNNEI come from the germline V gene. V lost 7 bases to trimming and J lost 2 bases, with 6 bases between them. CDR3 length: 12 amino acids. This chain's CDR3 is CASTGTYNEQFF. The CDR3 DNA follows: TGTGCCAGCACTGGGACCTACAATGAGCAGTTCTTC.

This clonotype has just a few counts. This chain connects TRBV6-2 or TRBV6-3 to TRBJ1-3; D gene ambiguous. CDR3 length: 12 residues. Germline CDR1 reads MNHEY; CDR2 reads SVGEGT. V was clipped by 6 bases and J by 8 bases, with 11 bases between them. CDR3 nucleotide sequence: TGTGCCAGCAGCCAGAACCGAGACACCATATATTTT. The encoded protein is CASSQNRDTIYF.

The V gene is TRBV28, the J gene TRBJ2-3; a weak D match, TRBD2 (5 bases). Per the germline V gene, CDR1 is MDHEN and CDR2 is SYDVKM. The V end lost 4 bases, the J end lost 1 base, and 12 bases lay between the germline ends. CDR3 length: 15 amino acids. The CDR3 reads CASSSPGSGTDTQYF. The DNA of the CDR3 is TGTGCCAGCAGTTCCCCGGGTAGCGGCACAGATACGCAGTATTTT.

The chain recombines TRBV12-3 or TRBV12-4 with TRBJ2-5; no clear D. Deletions cut 6 bases from V and 2 bases from J, with 7 bases between. The length of the CDR3 is 12 residues. CDR3 DNA: TGTGCCAGCAGCCGACTGCAAGAGACCCAGTACTTC. Its translation: CASSRLQETQYF.

The sample holds one count of this clonotype. The V and J genes are TRBV4-1 and TRBJ1-1; D is perhaps TRBD1 (5 bases). This CDR3 comprises 14 residues. Germline V lookup: CDR1 MGHRA, CDR2 YSYEKL. The V end was cut by 3 bases, the J end by 2 bases, with 10 bases between. The CDR3 bases are TGCGCCAGCAGCCACGGGGGAGGAAACACTGAAGCTTTCTTT. Protein sequence: CASSHGGGNTEAFF.

The V call is TRBV7-2, the J call TRBJ1-2, with 7 bases identical to TRBD1. This CDR3 is built from 15 residues. The V gene end was trimmed by 4 bases and the J gene end by 7 bases; junction bases not matched to a gene: 12. The germline CDR1 and CDR2 sequences are SGHTA and FQGNSA. The CDR3 is CASSSSLTGSSGYTF. CDR3 bases: TGTGCCAGCAGCTCCTCGCTGACAGGGAGCTCTGGCTACACCTTC.

The sample holds many counts of this clonotype. The J gene is TRBJ1-2, the V gene TRBV12-3 or TRBV12-4; D unresolved. V was trimmed by 1 base and J by 0 bases, leaving 9 bases between them. CDR3 size: 15 residues. The CDR3 reads CASSLGPTSNYGYTF. CDR3 sequence (DNA): TGTGCCAGCAGTTTAGGACCGACCTCTAACTATGGCTACACCTTC.

The gene calls are TRBV7-2 and TRBJ2-3; TRBD2 might be the D (5 bases). Germline values: CDR1 SGHTA, CDR2 FQGNSA. CDR3 length: 15 residues. Trimming cost V 4 bases and J 8 bases, with 19 bases left between them. CDR3 protein: CASSSEDSKRLTQYF. CDR3 bases: TGTGCCAGCAGCTCAGAGGACTCGAAGAGACTTACGCAGTATTTT.